The text below deals with one T cell receptor beta chain. The antigen remains undetermined. Germline CDR1 reads SGHRS; CDR2 reads YFSETQ. The CDR3 sequence is 15 residues long. Trimming cost V 6 bases and J 2 bases; bases outside gene matches: 8. None of the donors, who were healthy HIV-negative adults, had recently had acute infections or vaccinations. Naive CD4+ cells were CD45RA-selected; the remaining cells were memory. Assay execution took place at the deep level. Sequencing was performed with immunoSEQ multiplex PCR; in TCRdb, only in-frame clones are kept and a portion is missing. This sample has over a million clones, with roughly 74% found just once. The data stem from a study of shared clonotypes between healthy human individuals. Overall study results and limits: Compared with memory subsets, naive subsets generally had larger estimated richness.

The rearrangement links TRBV5-1 to TRBJ2-3, with 8 nucleotides matching TRBD1. Sequenced sample: memory CD4+ T cells from PBMCs. Subset meaning: CD45RA-negative fraction. This receptor was identified in a man aged 18 to 30 in good health. Some clones in this sample may be carry-over from other donors' samples. CDR3: CASTEQGDDTDTQYF. In nucleotides, the CDR3 is TGCGCCAGCACCGAACAGGGGGATGACACAGATACGCAGTATTTT.